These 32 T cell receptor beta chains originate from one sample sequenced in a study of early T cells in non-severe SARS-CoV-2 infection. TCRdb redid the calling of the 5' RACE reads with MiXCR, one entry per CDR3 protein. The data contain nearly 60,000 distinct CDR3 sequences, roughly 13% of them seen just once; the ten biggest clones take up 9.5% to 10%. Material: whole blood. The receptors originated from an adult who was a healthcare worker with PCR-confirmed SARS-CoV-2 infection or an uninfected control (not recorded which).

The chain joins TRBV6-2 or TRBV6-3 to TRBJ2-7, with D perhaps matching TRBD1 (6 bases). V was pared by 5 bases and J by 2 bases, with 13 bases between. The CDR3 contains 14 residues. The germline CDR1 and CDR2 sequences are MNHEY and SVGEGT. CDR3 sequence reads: CASSPGHQTYEQYF. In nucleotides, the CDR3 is TGTGCCAGCAGTCCGGGACACCAAACCTACGAGCAGTACTTC.

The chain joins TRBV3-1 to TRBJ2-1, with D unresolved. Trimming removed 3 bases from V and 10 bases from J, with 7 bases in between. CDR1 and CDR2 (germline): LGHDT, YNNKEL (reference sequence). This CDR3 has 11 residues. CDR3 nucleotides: TGTGCCAGCAGCCAGATTGGCGAGCAGTTCTTC. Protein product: CASSQIGEQFF.

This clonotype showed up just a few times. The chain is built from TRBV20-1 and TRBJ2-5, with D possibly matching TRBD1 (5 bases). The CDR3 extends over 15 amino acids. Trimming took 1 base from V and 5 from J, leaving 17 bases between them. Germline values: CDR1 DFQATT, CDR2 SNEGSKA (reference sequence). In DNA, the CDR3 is TGCAGTGCTAGAGGGGGCAGGAGCCGTCGCGAGACCCAGTACTTC. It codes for CSARGGRSRRETQYF.

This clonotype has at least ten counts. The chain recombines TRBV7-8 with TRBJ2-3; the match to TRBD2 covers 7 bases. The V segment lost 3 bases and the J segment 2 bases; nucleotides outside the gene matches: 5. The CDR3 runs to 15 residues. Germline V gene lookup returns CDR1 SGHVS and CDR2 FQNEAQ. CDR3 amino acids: CASSFEGLVTDTQYF. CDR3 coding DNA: TGTGCCAGCAGCTTTGAAGGACTAGTCACAGATACGCAGTATTTT.

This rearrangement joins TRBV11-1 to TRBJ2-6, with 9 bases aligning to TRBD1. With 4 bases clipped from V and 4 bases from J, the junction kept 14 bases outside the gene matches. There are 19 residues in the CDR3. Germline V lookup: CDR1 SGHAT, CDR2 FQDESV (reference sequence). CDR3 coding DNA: TGTGCCAGCAGCTCATGGACAGGGGCGGCGACGTGGGGGGCCAACGTCCTGACTTTC. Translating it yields CASSSWTGAATWGANVLTF.

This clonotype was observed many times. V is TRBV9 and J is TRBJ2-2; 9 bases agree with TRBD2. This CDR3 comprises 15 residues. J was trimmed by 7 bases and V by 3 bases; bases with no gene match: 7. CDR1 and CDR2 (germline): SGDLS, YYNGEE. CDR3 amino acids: CASSEKGLALGELFF. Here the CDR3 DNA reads TGTGCCAGCAGCGAAAAGGGACTAGCCCTCGGGGAGCTGTTTTTT.

CDR3 nucleotide sequence: TGTGCCAGTAGTACCTTAGCGGGGTACAATGAGCAGTTCTTC. Its protein product is CASSTLAGYNEQFF. The V call is TRBV19, the J call TRBJ2-1, with 8 bases lining up with TRBD2. Losses at the gene ends were 4 bases for V and 4 bases for J; bases not matched to a gene: 3. The germline CDR1 and CDR2 sequences are LNHDA and SQIVND (reference sequence). The CDR3 sequence is 14 residues long.

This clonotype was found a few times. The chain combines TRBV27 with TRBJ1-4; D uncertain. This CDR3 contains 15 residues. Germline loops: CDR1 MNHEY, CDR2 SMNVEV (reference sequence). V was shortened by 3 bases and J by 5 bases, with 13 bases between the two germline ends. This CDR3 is CASSFGEFPNEKLFF. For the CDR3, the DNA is TGTGCCAGCAGTTTCGGCGAATTCCCGAATGAAAAACTGTTTTTT.

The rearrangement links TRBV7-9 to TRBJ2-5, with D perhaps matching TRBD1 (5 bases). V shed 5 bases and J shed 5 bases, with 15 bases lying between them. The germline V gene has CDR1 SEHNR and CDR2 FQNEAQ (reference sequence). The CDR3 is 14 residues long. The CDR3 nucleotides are TGTGCCAGCAGCCCAGCCGCCAGGGCTGAGACCCAGTACTTC. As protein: CASSPAARAETQYF.

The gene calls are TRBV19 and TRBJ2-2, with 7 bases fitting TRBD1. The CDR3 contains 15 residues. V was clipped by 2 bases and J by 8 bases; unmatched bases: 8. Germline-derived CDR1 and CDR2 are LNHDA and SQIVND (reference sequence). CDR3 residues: CASSIMKGALGELFF. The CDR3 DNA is TGTGCCAGTAGTATAATGAAGGGGGCACTGGGGGAGCTGTTTTTT.

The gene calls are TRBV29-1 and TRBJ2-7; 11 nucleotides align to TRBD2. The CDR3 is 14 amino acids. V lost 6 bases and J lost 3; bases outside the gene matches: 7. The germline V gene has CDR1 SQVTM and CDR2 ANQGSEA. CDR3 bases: TGCAGCGTCGCCACTAGCGGGGGCCTCTACGAGCAGTACTTC. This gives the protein CSVATSGGLYEQYF.

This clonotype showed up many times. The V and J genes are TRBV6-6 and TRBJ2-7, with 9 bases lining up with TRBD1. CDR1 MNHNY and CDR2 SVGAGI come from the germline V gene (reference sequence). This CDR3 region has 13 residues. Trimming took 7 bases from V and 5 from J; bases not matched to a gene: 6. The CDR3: CASIGQGMNEQYF. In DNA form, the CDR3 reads TGTGCCAGCATAGGACAGGGGATGAACGAGCAGTACTTC.

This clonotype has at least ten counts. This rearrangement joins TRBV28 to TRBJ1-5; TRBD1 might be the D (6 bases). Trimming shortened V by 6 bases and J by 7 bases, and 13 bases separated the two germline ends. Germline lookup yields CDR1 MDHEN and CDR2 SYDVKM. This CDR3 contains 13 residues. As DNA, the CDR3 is TGTGCCAGCAGGCTACAGGGAGGCCAGCCCCAGCATTTT. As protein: CASRLQGGQPQHF.

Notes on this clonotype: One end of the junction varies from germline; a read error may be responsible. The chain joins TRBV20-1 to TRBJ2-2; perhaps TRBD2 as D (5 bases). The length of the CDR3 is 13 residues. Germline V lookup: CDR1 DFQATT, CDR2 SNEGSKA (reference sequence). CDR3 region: CSAIQRPTGELVF. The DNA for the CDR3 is TGCAGTGCTATACAGCGCCCTACCGGGGAGCTGGTTTTT.

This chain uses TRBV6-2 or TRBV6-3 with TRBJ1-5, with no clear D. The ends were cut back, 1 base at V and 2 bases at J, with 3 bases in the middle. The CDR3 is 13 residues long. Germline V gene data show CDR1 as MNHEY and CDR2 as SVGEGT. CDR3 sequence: CASSYYGNQPQHF. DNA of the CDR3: TGTGCCAGCAGTTACTATGGCAATCAGCCCCAGCATTTT.

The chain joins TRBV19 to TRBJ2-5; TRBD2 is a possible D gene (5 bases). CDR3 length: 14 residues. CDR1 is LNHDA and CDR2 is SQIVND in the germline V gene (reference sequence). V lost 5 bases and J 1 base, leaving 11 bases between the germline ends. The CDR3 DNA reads TGTGCCAGTAGTCCGCAAGGGAGCCAAGAGACCCAGTACTTC. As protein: CASSPQGSQETQYF.

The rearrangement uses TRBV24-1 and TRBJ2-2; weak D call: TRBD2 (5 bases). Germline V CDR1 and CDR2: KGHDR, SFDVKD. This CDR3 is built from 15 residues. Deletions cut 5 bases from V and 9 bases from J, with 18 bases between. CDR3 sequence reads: CATSGSSGISRELFF. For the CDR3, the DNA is TGTGCCACCAGTGGCTCAAGCGGAATTTCCCGGGAGCTGTTTTTT.

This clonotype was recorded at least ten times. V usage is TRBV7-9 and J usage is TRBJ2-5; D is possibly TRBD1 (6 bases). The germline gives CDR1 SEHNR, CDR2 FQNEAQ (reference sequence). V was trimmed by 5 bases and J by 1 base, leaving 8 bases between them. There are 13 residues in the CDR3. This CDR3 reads CASSNRVQETQYF. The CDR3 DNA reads TGTGCCAGCAGCAACAGGGTCCAAGAGACCCAGTACTTC.

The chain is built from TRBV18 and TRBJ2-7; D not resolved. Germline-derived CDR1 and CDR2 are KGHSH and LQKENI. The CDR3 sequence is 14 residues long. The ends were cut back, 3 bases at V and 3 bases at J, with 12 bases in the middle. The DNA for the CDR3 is TGTGCCAGCTCACCCCCTCCCGGCGGCTACGAGCAGTACTTC. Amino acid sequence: CASSPPPGGYEQYF.

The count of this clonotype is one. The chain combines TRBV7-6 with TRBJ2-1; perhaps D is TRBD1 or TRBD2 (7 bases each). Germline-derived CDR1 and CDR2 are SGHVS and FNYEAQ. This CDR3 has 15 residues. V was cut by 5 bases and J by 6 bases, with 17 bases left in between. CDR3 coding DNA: TGTGCCAGCAGCAGTGGGCAGGGGGAGGGCAATGAGCAGTTCTTC. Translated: CASSSGQGEGNEQFF.

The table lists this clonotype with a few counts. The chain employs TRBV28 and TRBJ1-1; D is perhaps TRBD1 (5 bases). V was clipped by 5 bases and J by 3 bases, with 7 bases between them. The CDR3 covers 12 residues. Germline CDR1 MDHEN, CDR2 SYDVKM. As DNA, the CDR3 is TGTGCCAGCAGTGAGGGGTACACTGAAGCTTTCTTT. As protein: CASSEGYTEAFF. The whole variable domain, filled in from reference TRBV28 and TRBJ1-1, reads DVKVTQSSRYLVKRTGEKVFLECVQDMDHENMFWYRQDPGLGLRLIYFSYDVKMKEKGDIPEGYSVSREKKERFSLILESASTNQTSMYLCASSEGYTEAFFGQGTRLTVV.

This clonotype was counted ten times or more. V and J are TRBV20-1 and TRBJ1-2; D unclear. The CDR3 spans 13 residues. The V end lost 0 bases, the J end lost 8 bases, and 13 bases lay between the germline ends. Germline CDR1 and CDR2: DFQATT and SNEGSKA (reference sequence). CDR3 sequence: CSAREGGHGGYTF. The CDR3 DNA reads TGCAGTGCTAGAGAGGGAGGGCATGGGGGCTACACCTTC.

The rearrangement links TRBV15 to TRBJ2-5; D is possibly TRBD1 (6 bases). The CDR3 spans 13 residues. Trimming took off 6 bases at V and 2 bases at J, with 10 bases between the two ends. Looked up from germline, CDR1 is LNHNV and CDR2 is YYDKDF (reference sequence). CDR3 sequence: CATREGVQETQYF. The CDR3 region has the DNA TGTGCCACCAGAGAGGGGGTTCAAGAGACCCAGTACTTC.

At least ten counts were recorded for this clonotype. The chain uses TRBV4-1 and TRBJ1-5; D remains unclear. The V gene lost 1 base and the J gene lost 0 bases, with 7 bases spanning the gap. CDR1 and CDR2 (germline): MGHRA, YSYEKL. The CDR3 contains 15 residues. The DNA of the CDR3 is TGCGCCAGCAGCCAAGGGCACAGTAGCAATCAGCCCCAGCATTTT. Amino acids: CASSQGHSSNQPQHF.

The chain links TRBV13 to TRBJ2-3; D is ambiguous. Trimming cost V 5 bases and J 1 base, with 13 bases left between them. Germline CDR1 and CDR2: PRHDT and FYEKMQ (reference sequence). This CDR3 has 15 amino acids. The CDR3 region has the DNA TGTGCCAGCAGCCCGGGCCCCCTGGGCACAGATACGCAGTATTTT. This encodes CASSPGPLGTDTQYF.

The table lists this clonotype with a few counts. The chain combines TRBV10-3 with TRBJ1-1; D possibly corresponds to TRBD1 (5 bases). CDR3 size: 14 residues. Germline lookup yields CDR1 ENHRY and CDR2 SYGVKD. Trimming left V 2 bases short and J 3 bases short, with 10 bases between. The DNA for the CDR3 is TGTGCCATCAGTGAGGTTGGGGGATACACTGAAGCTTTCTTT. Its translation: CAISEVGGYTEAFF.

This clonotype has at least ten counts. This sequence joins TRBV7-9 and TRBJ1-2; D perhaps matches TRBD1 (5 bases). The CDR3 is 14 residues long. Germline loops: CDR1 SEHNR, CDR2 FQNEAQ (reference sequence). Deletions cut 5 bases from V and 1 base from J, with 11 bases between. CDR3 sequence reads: CASSPWDGNYGYTF. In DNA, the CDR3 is TGTGCCAGCAGCCCCTGGGACGGTAACTATGGCTACACCTTC.

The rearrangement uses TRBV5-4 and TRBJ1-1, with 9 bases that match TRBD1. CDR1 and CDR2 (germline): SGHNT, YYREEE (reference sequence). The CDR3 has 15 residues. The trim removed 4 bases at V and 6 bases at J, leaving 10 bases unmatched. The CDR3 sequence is CASSIRTGGFSEAFF. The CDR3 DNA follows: TGTGCCAGCAGCATTCGAACAGGGGGCTTCTCTGAAGCTTTCTTT.

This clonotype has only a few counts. The CDR3 bases are TGTGCCAGCAGCTTGGGGAACACCGGGGAGCTGTTTTTT. Protein product: CASSLGNTGELFF. The gene calls are TRBV5-4 and TRBJ2-2, with D uncertain. CDR1 is SGHNT, CDR2 YYREEE, per germline (reference sequence). This CDR3 spans 13 amino acids. V gave up 0 bases and J gave up 1 base, with 1 base separating them. The whole variable domain, filled in from reference TRBV5-4 and TRBJ2-2, reads ETGVTQSPTHLIKTRGQQVTLRCSSQSGHNTVSWYQQALGQGPQFIFQYYREEENGRGNFPPRFSGLQFPNYSSELNVNALELDDSALYLCASSLGNTGELFFGEGSRLTVL.

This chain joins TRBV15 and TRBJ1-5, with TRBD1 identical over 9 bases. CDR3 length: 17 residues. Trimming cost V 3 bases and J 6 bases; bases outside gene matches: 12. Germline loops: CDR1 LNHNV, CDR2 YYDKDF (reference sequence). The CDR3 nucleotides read TGTGCCACCAGCAGGACCCCGGGACAGGGCCCCGGTCAGCCCCAGCATTTT. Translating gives CATSRTPGQGPGQPQHF.

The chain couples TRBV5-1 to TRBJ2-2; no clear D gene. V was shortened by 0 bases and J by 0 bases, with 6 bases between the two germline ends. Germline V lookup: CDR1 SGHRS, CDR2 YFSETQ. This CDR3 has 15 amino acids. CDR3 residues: CASSLGHPNTGELFF. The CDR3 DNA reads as TGCGCCAGCAGCTTGGGACACCCGAACACCGGGGAGCTGTTTTTT.

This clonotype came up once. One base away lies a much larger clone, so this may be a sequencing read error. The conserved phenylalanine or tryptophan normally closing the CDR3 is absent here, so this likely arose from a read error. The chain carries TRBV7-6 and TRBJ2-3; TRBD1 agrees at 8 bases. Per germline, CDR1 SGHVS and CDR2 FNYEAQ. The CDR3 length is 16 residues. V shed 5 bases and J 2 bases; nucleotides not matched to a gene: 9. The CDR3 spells CASSPGQGGATDTQYL. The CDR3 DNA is TGTGCCAGCAGCCCCGGACAGGGTGGCGCCACAGATACGCAGTATCTT.